This is a list of T cell receptor beta chains from one sample in a study of cytomegalovirus exposure and HLA in healthy donors. Clones were sequenced by immunoSEQ multiplex PCR, and TCRdb holds only the in-frame ones, with some missing. The sample has 84,000 or so clones, more than 70% seen once; the top ten hold about 4%. Sequenced input: PBMCs. The receptor set was obtained from a young man in good health and CMV-seronegative. Each CDR3 is given with its conserved first and last residue. Each record gives: V gene, D gene, clone size, J gene, CDR3 DNA, CDR3 protein. A D gene is named only where the DNA matches it firmly. Size values are once, few and many counts, or a class for expanded clones, and some rows have none.

>TRBV28|.|few|TRBJ1-2
TGTGCCAGCAGTCCCCTCTCCGGGATTGTATATGGCTACACCTTC
CASSPLSGIVYGYTF
>TRBV28|TRBD1|.|TRBJ1-1
TGTGCCAGCAGTACATACAGACAGGGGAACACTGAAGCTTTCTTT
CASSTYRQGNTEAFF
>TRBV10-3|.|once|TRBJ1-5
TGTGCCATCAGTGCGAGGCCCGGGCAGCCCCAGCATTTT
CAISARPGQPQHF
>TRBV2|TRBD1|.|TRBJ1-1
TGTGCCAGCAGGAGGGACAGGGGGATCTCTGAAGCTTTCTTT
CASRRDRGISEAFF
>TRBV6-5|TRBD1|once|TRBJ1-2
TGTGCCAGCAGTTACCCAAAACAGGGGGCTACGGATGGCTACACCTTC
CASSYPKQGATDGYTF
>TRBV7-7|.|.|TRBJ2-7
TGTGCCAGCAGCTTAGGGCAGGGTAACGAGCAGTACTTC
CASSLGQGNEQYF
>TRBV7-6|.|.|TRBJ1-3
TGTGCCAGCAGGTCAATCCGGGACAATGGAAACACCATATATTTT
CASRSIRDNGNTIYF
>TRBV5-4|TRBD2|.|TRBJ2-5
TGTGCCAGCAGCTTGGTGGCGGGAGGGGACCAAGAGACCCAGTACTTC
CASSLVAGGDQETQYF
>TRBV5-1|.|.|TRBJ2-2
TGCGCCAGCAGCTTGGGCAGCGCGAACACCGGGGAGCTGTTTTTT
CASSLGSANTGELFF
>TRBV6-1|.|.|TRBJ1-1
TGTGCCAGCAGCATTAGACAGGCCCAGCCTGAAGCTTTCTTT
CASSIRQAQPEAFF
>TRBV29-1|.|.|TRBJ1-1
TGCAGCGTTGCGTGGCACCGTGAAGCTTTCTTT
CSVAWHREAFF